Reported below is one T cell receptor beta chain. This specimen comes from a study of cytomegalovirus exposure and HLA in healthy donors. The table came from immunoSEQ multiplex PCR; TCRdb's copy has only in-frame clones and leaves some out. The table has some 190,000 clones, around nine tenths seen once. Between the trimmed V and J ends, which lost 3 bases and 3 bases, there was a span of 12 bases. Looked up from germline, CDR1 is SGHDT and CDR2 is YYEEEE. The CDR3 contains 15 residues. The chain links TRBV5-6 to TRBJ2-2, with D possibly TRBD1 on 6 matching bases. The receptor was derived from a young man in good health and CMV-seropositive. Sequencing was done on a sample of PBMCs. CDR3 nucleotide sequence: TGTGCCAGCAGCTCAACGGGGACATACACCGGGGAGCTGTTTTTT. The encoded protein is CASSSTGTYTGELFF. The complete variable domain, with remaining parts taken from reference TRBV5-6 and TRBJ2-2, reads DAGVTQSPTHLIKTRGQQVTLRCSPKSGHDTVSWYQQALGQGPQFIFQYYEEEERQRGNFPDRFSGHQFPNYSSELNVNALLLGDSALYLCASSSTGTYTGELFFGEGSRLTVL.